This T cell receptor beta chain was profiled in a study of blood T cell repertoires in COVID-19. About the study: Sites across the United States, Italy and Spain contributed samples from acute and convalescent COVID-19. PBMCs, B-cell-depleted T cells, or T cells provided the cDNA or gDNA that made up the material.

Per the authors' pipeline: The assay estimated nucleated cells by amplifying reference gene primers. Assay: immunoSEQ multiplex PCR; the TCRdb copy retains only in-frame clones and omits some. V, J and clone size were drawn from that table, and D and trimming were deduced from the DNA. The table has approximately 330,000 clones, roughly 89% seen once. The CDR3 spans 14 residues. Per the germline V gene, CDR1 is MRHNA and CDR2 is SNTAGT. Trimming left V 3 bases short and J 2 bases short, with 9 bases between. Material for sequencing was peripheral blood. The clonotype comes from a man younger than 45 with COVID-19, enrolled during active disease. The V and J genes are TRBV6-4 and TRBJ2-3, with D possibly matching TRBD1 (6 bases). The CDR3 protein is CASSERTDTDTQYF. The CDR3 region has the DNA TGTGCCAGCAGTGAAAGGACAGACACAGATACGCAGTATTTT.